Below are 13 T cell receptor beta chains sequenced from a single sample in a study of Ad26.COV2.S vaccination and SARS-CoV-2 variants (dated by TCRdb to about 2021). Sample treatment or condition, as interpreted from the label and publication: over 15 received Ad26.COV2.S at low or high dose, single or two shots; roughly five received placebo; per-sample allocation not given. Repertoires of vaccine and placebo recipients were sequenced from samples taken on day 63 after the first injection. The library was built by means of the immunoSEQ multiplex PCR assay. TCRdb took this table from immuneACCESS and kept in-frame rearrangements with V and J called. Such tables lack part of the clones; where checked against another copy, unresolved V genes explain under half of the gap, and the rest is unexplained. The sample yields hundreds of thousands of clones; roughly 90% were counted once. The top ten constitute approximately 1.5% of the sample.

The sequencing here drew on peripheral blood, taken in a trial of Ad26.COV2.S vaccine versus placebo. All receptors come from a person aged 18 to 65 who received the Ad26.COV2.S COVID-19 vaccine or a placebo.

The rearrangement uses TRBV5-4 and TRBJ1-2, with TRBD1 as a possible D gene (6 bases). Germline V gene data show CDR1 as SGHNT and CDR2 as YYREEE (reference sequence). This CDR3 has 16 amino acids. Deletions cut 0 bases from V and 2 bases from J, with 14 bases between. CDR3 amino acids: CASSLDLPGANYGYTF. CDR3 in DNA: TGTGCCAGCAGCTTGGATCTCCCGGGGGCGAACTATGGCTACACCTTC.

This CDR3 reads CASRPQGYGTDTQYF. In DNA, the CDR3 is TGTGCCAGCAGGCCTCAGGGATACGGCACAGATACGCAGTATTTT. V usage is TRBV7-6 and J usage is TRBJ2-3, with D possibly TRBD1 on 5 matching bases. The CDR3 is 15 residues long. CDR1 SGHVS and CDR2 FNYEAQ come from the germline V gene. Deletions cut 6 bases from V and 1 base from J, with 14 bases between.

This chain uses TRBV24-1 with TRBJ2-5; tentatively, D is TRBD1 (8 bases). CDR1 KGHDR and CDR2 SFDVKD come from the germline V gene. The V end was cut by 4 bases, the J end by 5 bases, with 22 bases between. This CDR3 is built from 17 residues. The CDR3 bases are TGTGCCACCAGTGACCAAGGGGGGGGGACAGGTGCTGAGACCCAGTACTTC. Protein: CATSDQGGGTGAETQYF.

The chain has TRBV30 and TRBJ1-1, with unresolved D. Germline lookup yields CDR1 GTSNPN and CDR2 SVGIG (reference sequence). V was trimmed by 1 base and J by 8 bases, leaving 11 bases between them. The CDR3 is 12 amino acids. The CDR3: CAWSARTGEAFF. In DNA, the CDR3 is TGTGCCTGGAGTGCTAGGACGGGAGAAGCTTTCTTT.

The rearrangement uses TRBV6-5 and TRBJ2-7, with D possibly TRBD2 on 6 matching bases. Per the germline V gene, CDR1 is MNHEY and CDR2 is SVGAGI. CDR3 length: 15 residues. Trimming cost V 5 bases and J 3 bases, with 17 bases left between them. CDR3 in DNA: TGTGCCAGCAGTCCCCAACCGGGACTCGGCTACGAGCAGTACTTC. Its protein product is CASSPQPGLGYEQYF.

The V call is TRBV11-2, the J call TRBJ2-3; 8 bases align to TRBD2. CDR3 size: 13 residues. The germline gives CDR1 SGHAT, CDR2 FQNNGV. V was pared by 5 bases and J by 6 bases, with 4 bases of the junction left unmatched. CDR3 in amino acids: CASSKTSADTQYF. In DNA, the CDR3 is TGTGCCAGCAGCAAGACTAGCGCGGATACGCAGTATTTT.

This clone was counted once. The rearrangement uses TRBV27 and TRBJ2-7, with D perhaps TRBD1 (6 bases). The CDR3 is 14 residues long. Per the germline V gene, CDR1 is MNHEY and CDR2 is SMNVEV (reference sequence). V gave up 6 bases and J gave up 2 bases, with 14 bases separating them. The CDR3 reads CASRASGQPYEQYF. The CDR3 DNA follows: TGTGCCAGCAGAGCTTCTGGACAGCCCTACGAGCAGTACTTC.

The sample holds many counts of this clone. The chain joins TRBV3-1 (or the pseudogene TRBV3-2) to TRBJ1-6, with 9 bases identical to TRBD1. J lost 9 bases, V lost 4 bases, and 13 bases had no gene match. CDR3 length equals 17 residues. Germline lookup yields CDR1 LGHDT and CDR2 YNNKEL (reference sequence). CDR3 bases: TGTGCCAGCAGCCCACTCCCGGGACAGGGTTCATTTTCACCCCTCCACTTT. Translated: CASSPLPGQGSFSPLHF.

This clone was observed a few times. The chain uses TRBV6-5 and TRBJ1-1, with D tentatively TRBD1 (5 bases). Trimming removed 0 bases from V and 0 bases from J, with 11 bases in between. The CDR3 totals 16 residues. CDR1 and CDR2 from the germline V gene are MNHEY and SVGAGI. Written as DNA, the CDR3 is TGTGCCAGCAGTTACTCTCGGGGCAGCTTGAACACTGAAGCTTTCTTT. It encodes CASSYSRGSLNTEAFF.

In DNA form, the CDR3 reads TGTGCCAGCAGCGTAAATCTAGCGGGGGGTCTGAACACCGGGGAGCTGTTTTTT. Protein product: CASSVNLAGGLNTGELFF. The chain has TRBV9 and TRBJ2-2; 11 positions agree with TRBD2. V lost 1 base and J lost 1; bases outside the gene matches: 6. This CDR3 is built from 18 residues. Germline CDR1 is SGDLS and CDR2 is YYNGEE.

This chain links TRBV27 with TRBJ2-5; 7 bases align to TRBD2. Germline V gene lookup returns CDR1 MNHEY and CDR2 SMNVEV (reference sequence). CDR3 size: 13 residues. The J segment lost 2 bases and the V segment lost 6 bases, leaving 3 bases of the junction unmatched. CDR3: CASRREPQETQYF. As DNA, the CDR3 is TGTGCCAGCAGGCGGGAGCCACAAGAGACCCAGTACTTC.

The V gene is TRBV29-1, the J gene TRBJ2-6, with TRBD1 identical over 7 bases. The length of the CDR3 is 17 residues. Germline V gene data show CDR1 as SQVTM and CDR2 as ANQGSEA. J gave up 1 base and V 4 bases, and 10 bases lay outside the gene matches. In DNA form, the CDR3 reads TGCAGCGTTGTTAGTAACAGGGGAGTTTCTGGGGCCAACGTCCTGACTTTC. Its protein product is CSVVSNRGVSGANVLTF.

This clone was detected many times. The chain uses TRBV6-1 and TRBJ2-7; D gene uncertain. This CDR3 has 14 amino acids. CDR1 and CDR2 from the germline V gene are MNHNS and SASEGT. Trimming removed 0 bases at V and 3 bases at J, with 9 bases between. For the CDR3, the DNA is TGTGCCAGCAGTGAAGCGCGAGGCGGCTACGAGCAGTACTTC. Translating gives CASSEARGGYEQYF.